The following is a TCR beta chain sequence with its context. Its specificity is unknown. Germline-derived CDR1 and CDR2 are SGHNT and YYREEE (reference sequence). The ends were cut back, 2 bases at V and 4 bases at J, with 9 bases in the middle. The length of the CDR3 is 13 residues. The data were obtained in a study of cytomegalovirus exposure and HLA in healthy donors. This PCR relied on a set of 60 Vbeta primers and 13 Jbeta primers. TCRdb's copy holds only in-frame clones and misses some; the assay was immunoSEQ multiplex PCR. The sample consists of 150,000 to 200,000 clones, about 90% of them appearing once. Regarding the study as a whole: CMV serostatus was the only recorded immune exposure for donors.

The chain is built from TRBV5-4 and TRBJ1-2; the D is unclear. The clonotype originates from a girl under three years old in good health and CMV-seronegative. The sequenced sample was PBMCs. The CDR3 is CASSFTGSYGYTF. The CDR3, as DNA: TGTGCCAGCAGCTTTACGGGATCCTATGGCTACACCTTC.